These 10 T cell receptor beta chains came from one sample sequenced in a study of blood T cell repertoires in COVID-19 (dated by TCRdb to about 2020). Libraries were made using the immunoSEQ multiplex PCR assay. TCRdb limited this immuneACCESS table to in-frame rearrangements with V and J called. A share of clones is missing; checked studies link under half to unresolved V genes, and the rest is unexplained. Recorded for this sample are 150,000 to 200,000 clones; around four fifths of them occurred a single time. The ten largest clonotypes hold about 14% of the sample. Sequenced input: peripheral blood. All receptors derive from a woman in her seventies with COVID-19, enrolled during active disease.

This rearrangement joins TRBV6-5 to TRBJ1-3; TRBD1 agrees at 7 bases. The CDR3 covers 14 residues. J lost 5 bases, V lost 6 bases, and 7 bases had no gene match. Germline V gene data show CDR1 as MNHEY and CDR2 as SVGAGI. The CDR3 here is CASSPGTARNTIYF. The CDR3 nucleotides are TGTGCCAGCAGCCCCGGGACAGCTCGAAACACCATATATTTT.

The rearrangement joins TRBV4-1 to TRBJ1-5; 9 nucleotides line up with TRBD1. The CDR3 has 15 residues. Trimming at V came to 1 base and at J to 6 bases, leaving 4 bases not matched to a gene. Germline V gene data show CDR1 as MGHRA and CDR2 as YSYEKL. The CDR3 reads CASSQVGTGIQPQHF. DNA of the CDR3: TGCGCCAGCAGCCAAGTAGGGACAGGGATTCAGCCCCAGCATTTT.

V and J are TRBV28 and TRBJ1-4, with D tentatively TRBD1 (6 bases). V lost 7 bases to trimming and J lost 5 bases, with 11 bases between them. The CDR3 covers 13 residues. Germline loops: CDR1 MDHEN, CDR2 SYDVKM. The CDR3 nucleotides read TGTGCCAGCATGCGGGGGGCGAATGAAAAACTGTTTTTT. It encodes CASMRGANEKLFF.

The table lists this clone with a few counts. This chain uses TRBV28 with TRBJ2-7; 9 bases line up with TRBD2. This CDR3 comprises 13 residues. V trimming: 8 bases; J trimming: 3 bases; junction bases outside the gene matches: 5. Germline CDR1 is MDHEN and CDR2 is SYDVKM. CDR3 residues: CASGYSGSYEQYF. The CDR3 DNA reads TGTGCCAGCGGTTATAGCGGGAGCTACGAGCAGTACTTC.

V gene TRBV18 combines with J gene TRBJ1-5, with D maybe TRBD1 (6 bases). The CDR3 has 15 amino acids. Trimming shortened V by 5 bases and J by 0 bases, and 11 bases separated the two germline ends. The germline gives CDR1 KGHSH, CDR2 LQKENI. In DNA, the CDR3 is TGTGCCAGCTCAGCGCCAGGGGTTAGCAATCAGCCCCAGCATTTT. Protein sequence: CASSAPGVSNQPQHF.

DNA for the CDR3: TGTGCCAGCAGCTTAAGAGGGACTTTTCAGCCCCAGCATTTT. Its translation is CASSLRGTFQPQHF. V and J are TRBV7-2 and TRBJ1-5; TRBD1 is a possible D gene (5 bases). The CDR3 sequence is 14 residues long. The V end lost 2 bases, the J end lost 6 bases, and 11 bases lay between the germline ends. The germline CDR1 and CDR2 sequences are SGHTA and FQGNSA.

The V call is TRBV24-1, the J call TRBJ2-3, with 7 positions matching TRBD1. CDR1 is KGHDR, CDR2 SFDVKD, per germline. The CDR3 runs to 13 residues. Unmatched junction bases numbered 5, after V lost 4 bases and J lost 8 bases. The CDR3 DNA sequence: TGTGCCACCAGTGAAGCTCCAGGGGGTACGCAGTATTTT. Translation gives CATSEAPGGTQYF.

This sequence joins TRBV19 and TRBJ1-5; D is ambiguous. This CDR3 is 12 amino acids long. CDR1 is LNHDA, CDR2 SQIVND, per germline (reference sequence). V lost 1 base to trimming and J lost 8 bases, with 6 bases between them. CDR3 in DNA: TGTGCCAGTAGTATAGGAGGAAAGCCCCAGCATTTT. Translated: CASSIGGKPQHF. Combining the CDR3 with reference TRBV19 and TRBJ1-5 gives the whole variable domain DGGITQSPKYLFRKEGQNVTLSCEQNLNHDAMYWYRQDPGQGLRLIYYSQIVNDFQKGDIAEGYSVSREKKESFPLTVTSAQKNPTAFYLCASSIGGKPQHFGDGTRLSIL.

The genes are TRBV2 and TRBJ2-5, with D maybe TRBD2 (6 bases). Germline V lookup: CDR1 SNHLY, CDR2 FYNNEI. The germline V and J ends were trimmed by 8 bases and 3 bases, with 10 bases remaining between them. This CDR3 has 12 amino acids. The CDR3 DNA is TGTGCCAGCGCTTTAGCGGAAGAGACCCAGTACTTC. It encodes CASALAEETQYF.

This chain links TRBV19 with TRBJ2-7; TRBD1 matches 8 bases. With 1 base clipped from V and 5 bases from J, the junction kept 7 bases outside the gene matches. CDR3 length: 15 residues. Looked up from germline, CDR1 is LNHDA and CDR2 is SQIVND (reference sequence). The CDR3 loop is CASSIGQGTTHEQYV. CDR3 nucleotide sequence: TGTGCCAGTAGTATAGGACAGGGGACCACCCACGAGCAGTACGTC.